Reported below is one TCR beta chain. Its antigen is as yet unknown. Any history of autoimmune disease or systemic immunosuppression disqualified patients. The record originates from a study of OX40 agonist ivuxolimab in advanced cancers. About the research overall: Dose-escalation patients' cancers were hepatocellular carcinoma, melanoma, renal cell or head and neck cancer. General observations from the study: Certain nonresponders likewise exhibited a low normalized T-cell clonal expansion.

Only in-frame clones appear in the TCRdb table, and some are missing; sequencing was by immunoSEQ multiplex PCR. The sample includes about 48,000 clones, more than 80% seen only once; the top ten take roughly 1.2%. There are 16 residues in the CDR3. V was trimmed by 1 base and J by 0 bases, leaving 11 bases between them. Germline CDR1 and CDR2: LGHNA and YSLEER. The rearrangement links TRBV4-3 to TRBJ2-3; D gene ambiguous. The clonotype originates from an adult with an advanced solid tumor such as melanoma, head and neck, liver or kidney cancer. The material sequenced was CD4+ or CD8+ T cells sorted from blood, taken in a trial of the OX40 agonist ivuxolimab. The CDR3 DNA sequence: TGCGCCAGCAGCCAAGTGGGCAGCTCTAGCACAGATACGCAGTATTTT. It yields the protein CASSQVGSSSTDTQYF.